This is a list of T cell receptor beta chains from one sample in a study of T cells in localized non-small cell lung cancer. TCRdb's table, derived via immunoSEQ multiplex PCR, lists solely in-frame clones and lacks some. The table has fewer than 40,000 clones, around 90% seen once; the top ten hold less than 20%. Sequences were derived from peripheral blood mononuclear cells, sampled before any cancer treatment. The receptors derive from a man aged 35-69 years with stage III lung adenocarcinoma. The CDR3 runs from the conserved cysteine through the conserved F or W. A D gene is named only where the DNA matches it firmly. Clone size appears in some rows only: once, few, many, or a class for an expanded clone.

NA	TRBV19	NA	TRBJ1-6	CASSPQQGVWSSPLHF	TGTGCCAGTAGTCCCCAACAAGGAGTTTGGTCTTCACCCCTCCACTTT
NA	TRBV18	TRBD2	TRBJ2-5	CASSLAGGLETQYF	TGTGCCAGCTCCCTAGCGGGGGGGCTCGAGACCCAGTACTTC
NA	TRBV5-1	NA	TRBJ1-2	CASSPIPTDSYGYTF	TGCGCCAGCAGCCCAATCCCGACGGATTCCTATGGCTACACCTTC
NA	TRBV27	NA	TRBJ1-1	CASSLYTFGEAFF	TGTGCCAGCAGCTTATACACCTTTGGTGAAGCTTTCTTT
NA	TRBV5-4	TRBD2	TRBJ2-5	CASRSGGASSQETQYF	TGTGCCAGCAGGTCGGGGGGGGCCTCGTCGCAAGAGACCCAGTACTTC
NA	TRBV6-5	NA	TRBJ2-3	CASSYTAGATDTQYF	TGTGCCAGCAGTTATACTGCAGGGGCCACAGATACGCAGTATTTT
NA	TRBV7-2	TRBD1	TRBJ1-5	CASSLSTGGVQPQHF	TGTGCCAGCAGCTTATCGACAGGGGGCGTTCAGCCCCAGCATTTT
NA	TRBV11-2	TRBD1	TRBJ2-7	CASSLARGSGEQYF	TGTGCCAGCAGCTTGGCCAGGGGGTCTGGCGAGCAGTACTTC
NA	TRBV13	TRBD2	TRBJ2-1	CASSPGLEVGEQFF	TGTGCCAGCAGCCCGGGACTAGAGGTGGGTGAGCAGTTCTTC
NA	TRBV5-4	NA	TRBJ1-2	CASSSWTGGPYGYTF	TGTGCCAGCAGCTCCTGGACCGGGGGCCCATATGGCTACACCTTC
NA	TRBV7-2	NA	TRBJ1-5	CASSLAGRAQPQHF	TGTGCCAGCAGCTTAGCGGGGAGGGCTCAGCCCCAGCATTTT
NA	TRBV19	NA	TRBJ2-7	CASSIRTASSYEQYF	TGTGCCAGTAGTATTCGTACAGCGAGCTCCTACGAGCAGTACTTC
NA	TRBV11-2	NA	TRBJ1-2	CASSSLTRRLDYGYTF	TGTGCCAGCAGCTCGCTAACCCGACGGCTGGACTATGGCTACACCTTC
once	TRBV11-2	NA	TRBJ1-2	CASSPSYGYTF	TGTGCCAGCAGCCCCAGTTACGGCTACACCTTC
NA	TRBV14	NA	TRBJ2-1	CASSQDRVYNEQFF	TGTGCCAGCAGCCAAGATCGGGTTTACAATGAGCAGTTCTTC
NA	TRBV5-6	NA	TRBJ1-1	CASSVIWSAEAFF	TGTGCCAGCAGCGTAATCTGGAGCGCTGAAGCTTTCTTT
NA	TRBV6-5	TRBD1	TRBJ1-2	CASSSWTGNVGYTF	TGTGCCAGCAGTTCCTGGACAGGGAACGTTGGCTACACCTTC
NA	TRBV9	NA	TRBJ1-6	CASSPRGNSPLHF	TGTGCCAGCAGCCCCCGTGGCAATTCACCCCTCCACTTT
NA	TRBV29-1	TRBD2	TRBJ2-3	CSGLGLAGITDTQYF	TGCAGCGGCCTGGGACTAGCGGGGATTACAGATACGCAGTATTTT
NA	TRBV6-4	NA	TRBJ2-2	CASSLTGNTGELFF	TGTGCCAGCAGTTTGACAGGCAACACCGGGGAGCTGTTTTTT
NA	TRBV14	NA	TRBJ2-1	CASSQDWGREYNEQFF	TGTGCCAGCAGCCAAGATTGGGGGCGAGAGTACAATGAGCAGTTCTTC
NA	TRBV28	TRBD2	TRBJ2-1	CASSEPSGGNEQFF	TGTGCCAGCAGTGAGCCTAGCGGGGGCAATGAGCAGTTCTTC
NA	TRBV11-2	NA	TRBJ2-1	CASTQGAAYNEQFF	TGTGCCAGCACCCAAGGGGCGGCCTACAATGAGCAGTTCTTC
NA	TRBV18	TRBD2	TRBJ2-7	CASSQPGLAGYEQYF	TGTGCCAGCTCGCAGCCGGGACTAGCGGGCTACGAGCAGTACTTC
NA	TRBV5-3	TRBD1	TRBJ1-6	CARIWDRVSSSYNSPLHF	TGTGCCAGAATTTGGGACAGGGTGTCTAGCTCCTATAATTCACCCCTCCACTTT
NA	TRBV11-2	TRBD2	TRBJ2-3	CASSLELGGGATDTQYF	TGTGCCAGCAGCTTAGAGCTAGGCGGGGGGGCAACAGATACGCAGTATTTT
NA	TRBV29-1	TRBD1	TRBJ2-5	CSVRRDRRQETQYF	TGCAGTGTGCGGCGGGACAGGAGACAAGAGACCCAGTACTTC
NA	TRBV7-7	NA	TRBJ2-6	CAQQPSTQSRANVLTF	TGTGCCCAGCAGCCTAGCACTCAAAGTCGGGCCAACGTCCTGACTTTC
once	TRBV6-5	TRBD1	TRBJ1-5	CASSQGTGTRRPQHF	TGTGCCAGCAGCCAAGGGACAGGGACACGTCGGCCCCAGCATTTT
NA	TRBV7-6	TRBD2	TRBJ2-5	CASSLAAGGPVETQYF	TGTGCCAGCAGCTTAGCGGCGGGGGGGCCCGTAGAGACCCAGTACTTC
NA	TRBV7-8	TRBD2	TRBJ2-1	CASSLRGSSGSYNEQFF	TGTGCCAGCAGTTTAAGAGGGTCTAGCGGGTCCTACAATGAGCAGTTCTTC
NA	TRBV11-3	NA	TRBJ2-7	CASSLDHWGALSEQYF	TGTGCCAGCAGCTTAGATCATTGGGGGGCGCTGAGCGAGCAGTACTTC
once	TRBV27	NA	TRBJ1-6	CASSGSGDILSSYNSPLHF	TGTGCCAGCAGCGGAAGCGGGGACATCCTGAGCTCCTATAATTCACCCCTCCACTTT
NA	TRBV6-5	TRBD1	TRBJ2-2	CASRTGIDTGELFF	TGTGCCAGCAGGACAGGGATCGACACCGGGGAGCTGTTTTTT
few	TRBV29-1	NA	TRBJ1-2	CSVEGDISGYTF	TGCAGCGTTGAAGGGGACATCTCCGGCTACACCTTC
NA	TRBV7-2	NA	TRBJ1-1	CASRRGLNTEAFF	TGTGCCAGCAGAAGAGGGCTGAACACTGAAGCTTTCTTT
NA	TRBV19	NA	TRBJ1-2	CASKYDRSYGYTF	TGTGCCAGTAAATACGACAGGTCGTATGGCTACACCTTC
NA	TRBV6-1	TRBD2	TRBJ2-3	CASSSGGTQYF	TGTGCCAGCAGTTCGGGGGGGACGCAGTATTTT
NA	TRBV11-3	TRBD1	TRBJ1-2	CASSSLGQGLSF	TGTGCCAGCAGCTCCTTAGGACAGGGTCTCTCCTTC
NA	TRBV14	NA	TRBJ2-1	CASSLGLAYYNEQFF	TGTGCCAGCAGCCTAGGGCTAGCTTACTACAATGAGCAGTTCTTC
NA	TRBV11-3	NA	TRBJ1-1	CASSLGSNTEAFF	TGTGCCAGCAGCTTAGGGTCGAACACTGAAGCTTTCTTT
once	TRBV28	NA	TRBJ2-5	CASSLFGGGGTQYF	TGTGCCAGCAGTTTATTTGGGGGCGGGGGGACCCAGTACTTC
NA	TRBV28	NA	TRBJ1-6	CASSRLYPNSPLHF	TGTGCCAGCAGCAGATTGTATCCGAATTCACCCCTCCACTTT
NA	TRBV7-6	NA	TRBJ2-5	CASSSGIRSRETQYF	TGTGCCAGCAGCTCGGGCATACGATCTCGGGAGACCCAGTACTTC
NA	TRBV5-5	NA	TRBJ2-7	CASSHRGDGAYEQYF	TGTGCCAGCAGCCACCGGGGCGACGGCGCCTACGAGCAGTACTTC
once	TRBV2	NA	TRBJ2-1	CASKGNYNEQFF	TGTGCCAGCAAGGGGAACTACAATGAGCAGTTCTTC
NA	TRBV25-1	NA	TRBJ1-2	CASSEGGAGRFNYGYTF	TGTGCCAGCAGTGAAGGGGGGGCCGGAAGATTTAACTATGGCTACACCTTC
NA	TRBV29-1	NA	TRBJ1-2	CSVDPSPNYGYTF	TGCAGCGTTGACCCATCCCCTAACTATGGCTACACCTTC
once	TRBV6-6	NA	TRBJ1-1	CASSYPRQEAFF	TGTGCCAGCAGTTACCCCAGACAGGAAGCTTTCTTT
NA	TRBV14	NA	TRBJ2-7	CASSQGRAGKGEQYF	TGTGCCAGCAGCCAAGGTCGGGCAGGAAAGGGCGAGCAGTACTTC
NA	TRBV6-5	TRBD1	TRBJ1-2	CASSYGTDYGYTF	TGTGCCAGCAGTTACGGGACAGACTATGGCTACACCTTC
NA	TRBV7-8	NA	TRBJ1-3	CASSLGSRSSGNTIYF	TGTGCCAGCAGCTTGGGCTCCCGGAGCTCTGGAAACACCATATATTTT
NA	TRBV2	NA	TRBJ2-3	CASSGMRGADTQYF	TGTGCCAGCAGCGGGATGCGGGGAGCAGACACGCAGTATTTT
NA	TRBV11-2	NA	TRBJ1-1	CASSPGVRVTEAFF	TGTGCCAGCAGCCCCGGAGTGAGGGTGACTGAAGCTTTCTTT